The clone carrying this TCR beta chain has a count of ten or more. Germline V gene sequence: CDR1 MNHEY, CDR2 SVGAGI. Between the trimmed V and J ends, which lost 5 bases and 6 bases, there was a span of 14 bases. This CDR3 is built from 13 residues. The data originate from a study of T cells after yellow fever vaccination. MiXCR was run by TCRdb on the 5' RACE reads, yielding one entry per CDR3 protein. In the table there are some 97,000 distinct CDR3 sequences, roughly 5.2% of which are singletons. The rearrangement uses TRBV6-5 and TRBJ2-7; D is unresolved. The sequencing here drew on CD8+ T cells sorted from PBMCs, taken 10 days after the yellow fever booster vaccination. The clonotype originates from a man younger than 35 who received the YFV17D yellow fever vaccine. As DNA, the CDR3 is TGTGCCAGCAGTCCGCGGATTGAAGCCGAGCAGTACGTC. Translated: CASSPRIEAEQYV.